Each of the 5 T cell receptor beta chains below was sequenced from the same sample in a study of control samples from healthy donors and cancer patients. Profiled with immunoSEQ multiplex PCR; TCRdb holds only in-frame clones, not every one. The data hold 100,000 to 150,000 clones, with roughly 84% observed a single time. Sequencing input: blood. The origin of the receptors is a middle-aged man in good health.

The V and J genes are TRBV7-9 and TRBJ2-3, with 12 bases that match TRBD1. The CDR3 runs to 16 residues. Germline-derived CDR1 and CDR2 are SEHNR and FQNEAQ (reference sequence). V was pared by 7 bases and J by 2 bases, with 7 bases of the junction left unmatched. The DNA of the CDR3 is TGTGCCAGCACCCGAGGGACAGGGGGCAACACAGATACGCAGTATTTT. As protein: CASTRGTGGNTDTQYF.

The chain carries TRBV7-2 and TRBJ1-3; tentatively, D is TRBD1 (5 bases). The CDR3 runs to 16 residues. V lost 1 base and J lost 2, with 12 bases in between. Germline CDR1 is SGHTA and CDR2 is FQGNSA. CDR3 residues: CASSLVQGIAGNTIYF. The DNA for the CDR3 is TGTGCCAGCAGCTTAGTCCAGGGAATTGCTGGAAACACCATATATTTT.

The chain combines TRBV11-3 with TRBJ2-5; 7 nucleotides agree with TRBD1. The V segment lost 4 bases and the J segment 4 bases; nucleotides outside the gene matches: 6. Germline lookup yields CDR1 SGHNT and CDR2 YENEEA. The CDR3 is 14 residues long. The CDR3 loop is CASSWGQLGETQYF. The DNA of the CDR3 is TGTGCCAGCAGCTGGGGACAGCTGGGAGAGACCCAGTACTTC. The full variable domain, in which reference TRBV11-3 and TRBJ2-5 provide the parts outside the CDR3, is EAGVVQSPRYKIIEKKQPVAFWCNPISGHNTLYWYLQNLGQGPELLIRYENEEAVDDSQLPKDRFSAERLKGVDSTLKIQPAELGDSAVYLCASSWGQLGETQYFGPGTRLLVL.

As regards this clone: At the DNA level, this CDR3 is encoded by other sequences in the same sample as well. The chain combines TRBV11-3 with TRBJ2-1; 10 bases map to TRBD2. This CDR3 has 13 residues. The J segment lost 10 bases and the V segment lost 8 bases, leaving 8 bases of the junction unmatched. Germline CDR1 SGHNT, CDR2 YENEEA. CDR3 residues: CASWGYSGGEQFF. The CDR3 coding sequence is TGTGCCAGCTGGGGGTATAGCGGGGGGGAGCAGTTCTTC. The full variable domain, rest sourced from reference TRBV11-3 and TRBJ2-1, is EAGVVQSPRYKIIEKKQPVAFWCNPISGHNTLYWYLQNLGQGPELLIRYENEEAVDDSQLPKDRFSAERLKGVDSTLKIQPAELGDSAVYLCASWGYSGGEQFFGPGTRLTVL.

CDR3 amino acids: CASITSGGMETQYF. CDR3 bases: TGTGCCAGCATTACTAGCGGGGGTATGGAGACCCAGTACTTC. This chain links TRBV6-5 with TRBJ2-5; TRBD2 agrees at 11 bases. Trimming took 7 bases from V and 5 from J; bases not matched to a gene: 6. Germline CDR1 MNHEY, CDR2 SVGAGI. This CDR3 comprises 14 residues.